The rows below give T cell receptor beta chains drawn from one sample of a study of CD8 T cells in ankylosing spondylitis. Using its own MiXCR run on the 5' RACE reads, TCRdb lists one record per CDR3 protein. This repertoire shows some 200,000 distinct CDR3 sequences, roughly 25% found once; its top ten account for roughly 6.7%. What was sequenced was blood, either unsorted or a sorted T cell fraction (not recorded which). These receptors came from a male donor with ankylosing spondylitis or in good health (not recorded which). Both conserved end residues are part of each CDR3. Each record gives: J gene, D gene, V gene, clone size, CDR3 DNA, CDR3 protein. The D gene is left open where the match is weak. Clone size appears in some rows only: once, few, many, or a class for an expanded clone.

j_gene: TRBJ2-6; d_gene: NA; v_gene: TRBV7-2; abundance: NA; CDR3nt: TGTGCCAGCAGCGGACTATTAGTAATGGGGGCCAACGTCCTGACTTTC; CDR3aa: CASSGLLVMGANVLTF
j_gene: TRBJ1-5; d_gene: NA; v_gene: TRBV4-1; abundance: NA; CDR3nt: TGCGCCAGCAGTGAGGGGTCCGGGGTTAATCAGCCCCAGCATTTT; CDR3aa: CASSEGSGVNQPQHF
j_gene: TRBJ2-3; d_gene: NA; v_gene: TRBV11-2; abundance: NA; CDR3nt: TGTGCCAGCAGCTTAAACAGAAATTACCCCACAATCACAGATACGCAGTATTTT; CDR3aa: CASSLNRNYPTITDTQYF
j_gene: TRBJ2-3; d_gene: NA; v_gene: TRBV20-1; abundance: NA; CDR3nt: TGCAGTGCTAGTTCTCTGATCAGGGATACGCAGTATTTT; CDR3aa: CSASSLIRDTQYF
j_gene: TRBJ2-3; d_gene: NA; v_gene: TRBV15; abundance: many; CDR3nt: TGTGCCACCAGCAGAGGGGGTACCCTGGACCAAAGTCGGTATACGCAGTATTTT; CDR3aa: CATSRGGTLDQSRYTQYF
j_gene: TRBJ2-1; d_gene: TRBD2; v_gene: TRBV12-3/TRBV12-4; abundance: many; CDR3nt: TGTGCCAGCAGCCAGACTAGCGGGAGTTACAATGAGCAGTTCTTC; CDR3aa: CASSQTSGSYNEQFF
j_gene: TRBJ2-1; d_gene: NA; v_gene: TRBV6-5; abundance: NA; CDR3nt: TGTGCCAGCAGTTACCTAGGCTCCTACAATGAGCAGTTCTTC; CDR3aa: CASSYLGSYNEQFF
j_gene: TRBJ2-2; d_gene: NA; v_gene: TRBV20-1; abundance: few; CDR3nt: TGCAGTGCTAGAGATAACAGGGCCGGGGAGCTGTTTTTT; CDR3aa: CSARDNRAGELFF
j_gene: TRBJ2-7; d_gene: TRBD2; v_gene: TRBV20-1; abundance: NA; CDR3nt: TGCAGTGCTAGAGATACATCGGCGGGAGGGTTCTACGAGCAGTACTTC; CDR3aa: CSARDTSAGGFYEQYF
j_gene: TRBJ2-3; d_gene: NA; v_gene: TRBV18; abundance: NA; CDR3nt: TGTGCCAGCTCACCACCGAGGTCAGATACGCAGTATTTT; CDR3aa: CASSPPRSDTQYF
j_gene: TRBJ2-2; d_gene: TRBD2; v_gene: TRBV5-6; abundance: NA; CDR3nt: TGTGCCAGCAGCTTGAGGGAGGGACCCGGGGAGCTGTTTTTT; CDR3aa: CASSLREGPGELFF
j_gene: TRBJ2-1; d_gene: TRBD2; v_gene: TRBV4-3; abundance: many; CDR3nt: TGCGCCAGCAGCCAAGGCGGGAGCTCCTACAATGAGCAGTTCTTC; CDR3aa: CASSQGGSSYNEQFF
j_gene: TRBJ1-2; d_gene: TRBD1; v_gene: TRBV20-1; abundance: NA; CDR3nt: TGCAGTGCTCAAGGGGGGACAGGGAGTGATGGCTACACCTTC; CDR3aa: CSAQGGTGSDGYTF
j_gene: TRBJ1-1; d_gene: NA; v_gene: TRBV20-1; abundance: NA; CDR3nt: TGCAGTGCCAGTTCGTCTGAAGCTTTCTTT; CDR3aa: CSASSSEAFF
j_gene: TRBJ1-3; d_gene: TRBD1; v_gene: TRBV4-2; abundance: NA; CDR3nt: TGTGCCAGCAGCCCGAGGGGACAGAGCTCTGGAAACACCATATATTTT; CDR3aa: CASSPRGQSSGNTIYF
j_gene: TRBJ2-3; d_gene: NA; v_gene: TRBV3-1; abundance: many; CDR3nt: TGTGCCAGCAGCCAAGGTCCCGACCACACAGATACGCAGTATTTT; CDR3aa: CASSQGPDHTDTQYF
j_gene: TRBJ2-5; d_gene: NA; v_gene: TRBV2; abundance: few; CDR3nt: TGTGCCAGCAGTGAACGGAAGCAAGAGACCCAGTACTTC; CDR3aa: CASSERKQETQYF
j_gene: TRBJ2-5; d_gene: TRBD2; v_gene: TRBV5-6; abundance: once; CDR3nt: TGTGCCAGCAGCTTGGTGTCTAGCGGGAGTGCCCAAGAGACCCAGTACTTC; CDR3aa: CASSLVSSGSAQETQYF
j_gene: TRBJ2-3; d_gene: NA; v_gene: TRBV7-6; abundance: many; CDR3nt: TGTGCCAGCAGCTTGATAGCGAGAGGGGCAGATACGCAGTATTTT; CDR3aa: CASSLIARGADTQYF
j_gene: TRBJ2-7; d_gene: NA; v_gene: TRBV29-1; abundance: few; CDR3nt: TGCAGCGTTGGCACTTTCCACGAGCAGTACTTC; CDR3aa: CSVGTFHEQYF
j_gene: TRBJ2-7; d_gene: TRBD1; v_gene: TRBV15; abundance: NA; CDR3nt: TGTGCCACCAGCTATAAGGGACAGGGACCCTACGAGCAGTACTTC; CDR3aa: CATSYKGQGPYEQYF
j_gene: TRBJ2-7; d_gene: TRBD1; v_gene: TRBV3-1; abundance: many; CDR3nt: TGTGCCAGCAGCCCACGGGACAGGGGGCGTGAGCAGTACTTC; CDR3aa: CASSPRDRGREQYF
j_gene: TRBJ1-1; d_gene: NA; v_gene: TRBV20-1; abundance: NA; CDR3nt: TGCAGTGCACCGGACAGATTGAAGAACACTGAAGCTTTCTTT; CDR3aa: CSAPDRLKNTEAFF
j_gene: TRBJ1-1; d_gene: NA; v_gene: TRBV15; abundance: many; CDR3nt: TGTGCCACCAGCAGAGATAGGGGCCAGGACACTGAAGCTTTCTTT; CDR3aa: CATSRDRGQDTEAFF
j_gene: TRBJ2-2; d_gene: TRBD2; v_gene: TRBV20-1; abundance: many; CDR3nt: TGCAGTGCTCCTACAGCGGGAGTGAACACCGGGGAGCTGTTTTTT; CDR3aa: CSAPTAGVNTGELFF
j_gene: TRBJ2-7; d_gene: TRBD2; v_gene: TRBV6-1; abundance: many; CDR3nt: TGTGCCAGCAGTCCCTCAGGTAGCGGGAGACGATACGAGCAGTACTTC; CDR3aa: CASSPSGSGRRYEQYF
j_gene: TRBJ2-5; d_gene: NA; v_gene: TRBV20-1; abundance: NA; CDR3nt: TGCAGTGCTAGAGATAACGGGTTGTACCAAGAGACCCAGTACTTC; CDR3aa: CSARDNGLYQETQYF
j_gene: TRBJ1-1; d_gene: NA; v_gene: TRBV12-3/TRBV12-4; abundance: once; CDR3nt: TGTGCCAGCACCTCGGGGACTGAAGCTTTCTTT; CDR3aa: CASTSGTEAFF
j_gene: TRBJ1-5; d_gene: NA; v_gene: TRBV19; abundance: few; CDR3nt: TGTGCCATTCAGGGAAATAGCAATCAGCCCCAGCATTTT; CDR3aa: CAIQGNSNQPQHF
j_gene: TRBJ1-1; d_gene: NA; v_gene: TRBV5-1; abundance: many; CDR3nt: TGCGCCAGCAGCTTACAAGGGGCTGGGGACACTGAAGCTTTCTTT; CDR3aa: CASSLQGAGDTEAFF
j_gene: TRBJ2-7; d_gene: NA; v_gene: TRBV5-1; abundance: NA; CDR3nt: TGCGCCAGCAGCTACGATAACTTACAATCCTACGAGCAGTACTTC; CDR3aa: CASSYDNLQSYEQYF
j_gene: TRBJ2-1; d_gene: TRBD1; v_gene: TRBV3-1; abundance: many; CDR3nt: TGTGCCAGCACCCAGACAGGGGTCGGCAATGAGCAGTTCTTC; CDR3aa: CASTQTGVGNEQFF
j_gene: TRBJ2-5; d_gene: TRBD1; v_gene: TRBV5-4; abundance: many; CDR3nt: TGTGCCAGCAGCTTGGAGGGACAGAGGGAGACCCAGTACTTC; CDR3aa: CASSLEGQRETQYF
j_gene: TRBJ2-5; d_gene: TRBD2; v_gene: TRBV20-1; abundance: NA; CDR3nt: TGCAGTGCTAGAGATGCACTAGCGGGAAAGACCCAGTACTTC; CDR3aa: CSARDALAGKTQYF
j_gene: TRBJ1-1; d_gene: NA; v_gene: TRBV4-2; abundance: many; CDR3nt: TGTGCCAGCAGCCAAGATCCCGACACCTACACTGAAGCTTTCTTT; CDR3aa: CASSQDPDTYTEAFF
j_gene: TRBJ2-5; d_gene: NA; v_gene: TRBV29-1; abundance: NA; CDR3nt: TGCAGCGTCCAACTAATGACAGCATGGAAAGAGACCCAGTACTTC; CDR3aa: CSVQLMTAWKETQYF
j_gene: TRBJ2-3; d_gene: TRBD2; v_gene: TRBV4-1; abundance: few; CDR3nt: TGCGCCAGCAGCCAGGTCGTACTAGCGGGAGGGCCAGATACGCAGTATTTT; CDR3aa: CASSQVVLAGGPDTQYF
j_gene: TRBJ2-3; d_gene: NA; v_gene: TRBV10-3; abundance: few; CDR3nt: TGTGCCATCAAAGGCCAAAGGGACCGCTCCACAGATACGCAGTATTTT; CDR3aa: CAIKGQRDRSTDTQYF
j_gene: TRBJ1-1; d_gene: TRBD1; v_gene: TRBV12-3/TRBV12-4; abundance: NA; CDR3nt: TGTGCCAGCAGACCCGGGACAGATGAAGCTTTCTTT; CDR3aa: CASRPGTDEAFF
j_gene: TRBJ2-1; d_gene: NA; v_gene: TRBV20-1; abundance: NA; CDR3nt: TGCAGTGCCACTGGTGGAACCTACAATGAGCAGTTCTTC; CDR3aa: CSATGGTYNEQFF
j_gene: TRBJ2-7; d_gene: NA; v_gene: TRBV10-3; abundance: few; CDR3nt: TGTGCCATCCGGACAGATTTAAACTCCTACGAGCAGTACTTC; CDR3aa: CAIRTDLNSYEQYF
j_gene: TRBJ1-5; d_gene: TRBD1; v_gene: TRBV15; abundance: many; CDR3nt: TGTGCCACCAGCGGGACAGGGCAGCAGCCCCAGCATTTT; CDR3aa: CATSGTGQQPQHF
j_gene: TRBJ2-5; d_gene: TRBD1; v_gene: TRBV27; abundance: many; CDR3nt: TGTGCCAGCAGTTCGAGGAACAGGGGTGGTGAGACCCAGTACTTC; CDR3aa: CASSSRNRGGETQYF
j_gene: TRBJ2-3; d_gene: NA; v_gene: TRBV20-1; abundance: NA; CDR3nt: TGCAGTGCTAGACGAACAGGGAAGGCTAGCACAGATACGCAGTATTTT; CDR3aa: CSARRTGKASTDTQYF
j_gene: TRBJ2-1; d_gene: TRBD1; v_gene: TRBV7-3; abundance: few; CDR3nt: TGTGCCAGCAGCTCCAGCCGACAGGGTAGTATCTATGAGCAGTTCTTC; CDR3aa: CASSSSRQGSIYEQFF
j_gene: TRBJ2-3; d_gene: NA; v_gene: TRBV24-1; abundance: many; CDR3nt: TGTGCCACCAGTGAGGGGGCGGTAGATACGCAGTATTTT; CDR3aa: CATSEGAVDTQYF
j_gene: TRBJ1-1; d_gene: TRBD1; v_gene: TRBV20-1; abundance: NA; CDR3nt: TGCAGTACAGGGGATCCTGAAGCTTTCTTT; CDR3aa: CSTGDPEAFF
j_gene: TRBJ2-5; d_gene: TRBD2; v_gene: TRBV3-1; abundance: NA; CDR3nt: TGTGCCAGCAGCCTCCCTAGCGGACGCCAAGAGACCCAGTACTTC; CDR3aa: CASSLPSGRQETQYF
j_gene: TRBJ2-2; d_gene: TRBD2; v_gene: TRBV3-1; abundance: many; CDR3nt: TGTGCCAGCAGCCGAAGCAAGAGGGCTAGCGGGACAACCGGGGAGCTGTTTTTT; CDR3aa: CASSRSKRASGTTGELFF
j_gene: TRBJ2-1; d_gene: TRBD2; v_gene: TRBV6-1; abundance: many; CDR3nt: TGTGCCAGCACCCCGCCTAGCGGGAGGGGAAATGAGCAGTTCTTC; CDR3aa: CASTPPSGRGNEQFF
j_gene: TRBJ2-5; d_gene: NA; v_gene: TRBV10-3; abundance: many; CDR3nt: TGTGCCATCAGCTTGTCCGGGGGCCAAGAGACCCAGTACTTC; CDR3aa: CAISLSGGQETQYF
j_gene: TRBJ2-1; d_gene: TRBD1; v_gene: TRBV20-1; abundance: many; CDR3nt: TGCAGTGCGGCCGGACAGGGGACCAATGAGCAGTTCTTC; CDR3aa: CSAAGQGTNEQFF
j_gene: TRBJ1-1; d_gene: NA; v_gene: TRBV7-2; abundance: NA; CDR3nt: TGTGCCAGCAGCCCCGGGACGAACACTGAAGCTTTCTTT; CDR3aa: CASSPGTNTEAFF